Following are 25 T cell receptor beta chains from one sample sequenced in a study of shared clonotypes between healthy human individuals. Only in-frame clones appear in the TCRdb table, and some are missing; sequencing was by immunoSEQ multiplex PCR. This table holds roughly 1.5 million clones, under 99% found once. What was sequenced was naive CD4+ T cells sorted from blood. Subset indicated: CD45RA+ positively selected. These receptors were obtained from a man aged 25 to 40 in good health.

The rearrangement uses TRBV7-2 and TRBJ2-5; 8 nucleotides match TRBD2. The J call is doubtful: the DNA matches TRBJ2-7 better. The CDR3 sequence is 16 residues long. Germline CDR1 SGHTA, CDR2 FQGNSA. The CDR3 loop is CASSPTSALSSYEQYF. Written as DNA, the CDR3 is TGTGCCAGCAGCCCGACTAGCGCCCTGAGCTCCTACGAGCAGTACTTC.

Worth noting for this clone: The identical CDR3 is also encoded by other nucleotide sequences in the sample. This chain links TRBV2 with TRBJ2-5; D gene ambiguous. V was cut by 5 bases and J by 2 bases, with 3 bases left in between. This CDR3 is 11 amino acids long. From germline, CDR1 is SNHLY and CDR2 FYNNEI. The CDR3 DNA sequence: TGTGCCAGCAGTACACAAGAGACCCAGTACTTC. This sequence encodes CASSTQETQYF. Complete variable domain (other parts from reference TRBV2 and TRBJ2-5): EPEVTQTPSHQVTQMGQEVILRCVPISNHLYFYWYRQILGQKVEFLVSFYNNEISEKSEIFDDQFSVERPDGSNFTLKIRSTKLEDSAMYFCASSTQETQYFGPGTRLLVL.

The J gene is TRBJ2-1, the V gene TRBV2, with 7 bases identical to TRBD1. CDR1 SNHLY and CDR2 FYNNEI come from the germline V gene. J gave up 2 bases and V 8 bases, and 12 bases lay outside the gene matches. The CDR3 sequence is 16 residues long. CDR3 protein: CASGYQGQGAYNEQFF. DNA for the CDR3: TGTGCCAGCGGCTATCAGGGGCAGGGGGCCTACAATGAGCAGTTCTTC. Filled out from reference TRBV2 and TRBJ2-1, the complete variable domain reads EPEVTQTPSHQVTQMGQEVILRCVPISNHLYFYWYRQILGQKVEFLVSFYNNEISEKSEIFDDQFSVERPDGSNFTLKIRSTKLEDSAMYFCASGYQGQGAYNEQFFGPGTRLTVL.

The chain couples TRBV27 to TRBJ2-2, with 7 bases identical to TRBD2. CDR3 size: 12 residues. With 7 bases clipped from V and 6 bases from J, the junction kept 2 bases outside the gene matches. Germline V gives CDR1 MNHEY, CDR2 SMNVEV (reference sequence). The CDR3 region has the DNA TGTGCCAGCACCGGGAGGCCCGGGGAGCTGTTTTTT. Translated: CASTGRPGELFF.

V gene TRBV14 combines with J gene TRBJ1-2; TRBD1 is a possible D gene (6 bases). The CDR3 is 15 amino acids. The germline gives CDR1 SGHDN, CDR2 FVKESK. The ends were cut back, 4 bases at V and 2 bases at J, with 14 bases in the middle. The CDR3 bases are TGTGCCAGCAGCCCCAAAGGGGGGGGGAACTATGGCTACACCTTC. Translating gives CASSPKGGGNYGYTF.

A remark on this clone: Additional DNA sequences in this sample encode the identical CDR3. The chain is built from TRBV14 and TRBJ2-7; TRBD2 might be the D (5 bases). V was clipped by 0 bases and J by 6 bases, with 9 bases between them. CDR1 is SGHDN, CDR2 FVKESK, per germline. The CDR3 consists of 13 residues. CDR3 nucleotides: TGTGCCAGCAGCCAAGAGCTAGCTTCCGAGCAGTACTTC. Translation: CASSQELASEQYF.

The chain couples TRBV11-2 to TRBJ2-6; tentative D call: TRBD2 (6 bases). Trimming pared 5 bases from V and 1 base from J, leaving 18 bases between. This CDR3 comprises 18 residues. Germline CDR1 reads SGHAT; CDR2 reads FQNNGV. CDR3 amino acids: CASSNQRGTNSGANVLTF. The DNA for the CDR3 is TGTGCCAGCAGCAACCAACGGGGGACGAATTCTGGGGCCAACGTCCTGACTTTC.

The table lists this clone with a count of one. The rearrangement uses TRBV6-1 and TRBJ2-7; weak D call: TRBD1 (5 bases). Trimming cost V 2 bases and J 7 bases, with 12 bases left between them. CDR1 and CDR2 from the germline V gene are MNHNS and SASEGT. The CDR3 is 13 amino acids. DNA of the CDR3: TGTGCCAGCAGTGAATTAGGGGAAGGGGAGCAGTACTTC. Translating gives CASSELGEGEQYF.

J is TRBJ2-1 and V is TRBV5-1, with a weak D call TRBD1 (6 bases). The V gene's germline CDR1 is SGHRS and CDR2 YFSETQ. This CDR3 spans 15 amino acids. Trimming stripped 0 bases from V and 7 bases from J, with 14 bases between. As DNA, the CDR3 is TGCGCCAGCAGCTTGGGACAGGCCCTAGGGAATGAGCAGTTCTTC. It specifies CASSLGQALGNEQFF.

CDR3 region: CASSPAAYRVRNQPQHF. The CDR3 DNA reads TGTGCCAGTAGTCCCGCAGCTTACAGGGTTCGCAATCAGCCCCAGCATTTT. The chain has TRBV19 and TRBJ1-5; a possible D gene is TRBD1 (6 bases). The CDR3 length is 17 residues. The germline V gene encodes CDR1 LNHDA and CDR2 SQIVND (reference sequence). The V end lost 5 bases, the J end lost 2 bases, and 19 bases lay between the germline ends.

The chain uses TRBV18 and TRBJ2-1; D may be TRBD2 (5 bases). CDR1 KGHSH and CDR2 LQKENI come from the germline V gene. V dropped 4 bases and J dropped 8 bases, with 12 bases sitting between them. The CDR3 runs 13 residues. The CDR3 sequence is CASSRSGVHEQFF. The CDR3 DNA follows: TGTGCCAGCTCACGGTCCGGGGTTCATGAGCAGTTCTTC. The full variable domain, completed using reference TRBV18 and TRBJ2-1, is NAGVMQNPRHLVRRRGQEARLRCSPMKGHSHVYWYRQLPEEGLKFMVYLQKENIIDESGMPKERFSAEFPKEGPSILRIQQVVRGDSAAYFCASSRSGVHEQFFGPGTRLTVL.

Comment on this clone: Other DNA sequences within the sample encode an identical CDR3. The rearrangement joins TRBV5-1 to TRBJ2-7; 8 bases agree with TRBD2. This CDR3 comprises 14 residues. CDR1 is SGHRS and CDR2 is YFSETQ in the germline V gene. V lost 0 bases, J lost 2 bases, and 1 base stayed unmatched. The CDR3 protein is CASSLGGGTYEQYF. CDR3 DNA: TGCGCCAGCAGCTTGGGCGGGGGGACCTACGAGCAGTACTTC.

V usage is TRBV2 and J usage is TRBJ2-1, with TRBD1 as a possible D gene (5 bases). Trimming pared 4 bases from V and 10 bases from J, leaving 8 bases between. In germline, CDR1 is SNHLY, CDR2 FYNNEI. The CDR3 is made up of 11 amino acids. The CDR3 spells CASSVQAEQFF. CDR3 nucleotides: TGTGCCAGCAGTGTACAGGCGGAGCAGTTCTTC. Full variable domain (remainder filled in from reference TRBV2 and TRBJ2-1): EPEVTQTPSHQVTQMGQEVILRCVPISNHLYFYWYRQILGQKVEFLVSFYNNEISEKSEIFDDQFSVERPDGSNFTLKIRSTKLEDSAMYFCASSVQAEQFFGPGTRLTVL.

CDR3: CASSPLQGLAGGEQYF. CDR3 in DNA: TGTGCCAGCTCACCACTTCAGGGACTAGCGGGAGGTGAGCAGTACTTC. The genes are TRBV18 and TRBJ2-7, with 15 bases identical to TRBD2. V gave up 1 base and J gave up 7 bases; unmatched junction bases: 5. Germline V CDR1 and CDR2: KGHSH, LQKENI. The CDR3 has 16 residues.

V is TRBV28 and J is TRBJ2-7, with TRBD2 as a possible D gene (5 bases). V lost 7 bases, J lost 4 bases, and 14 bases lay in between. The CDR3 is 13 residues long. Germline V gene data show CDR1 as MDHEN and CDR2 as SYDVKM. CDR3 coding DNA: TGTGCCAGCAACCCGAGGGTGCCTTACGAGCAGTACTTC. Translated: CASNPRVPYEQYF.

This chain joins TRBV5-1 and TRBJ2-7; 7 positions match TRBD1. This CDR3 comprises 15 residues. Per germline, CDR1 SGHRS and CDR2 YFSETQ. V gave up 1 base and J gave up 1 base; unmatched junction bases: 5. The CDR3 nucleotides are TGCGCCAGCAGCTTGATACGGGACAGTTCCTACGAGCAGTACTTC. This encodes CASSLIRDSSYEQYF.

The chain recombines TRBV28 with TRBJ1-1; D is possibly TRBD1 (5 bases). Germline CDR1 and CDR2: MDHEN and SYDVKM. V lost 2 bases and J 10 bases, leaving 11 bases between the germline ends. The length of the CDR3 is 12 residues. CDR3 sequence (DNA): TGTGCCAGCAGTTTACAGGGACGTGGAGCTTTCTTT. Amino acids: CASSLQGRGAFF.

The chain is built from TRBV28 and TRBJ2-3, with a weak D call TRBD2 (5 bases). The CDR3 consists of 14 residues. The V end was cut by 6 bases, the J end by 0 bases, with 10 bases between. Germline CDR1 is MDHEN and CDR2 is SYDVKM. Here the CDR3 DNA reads TGTGCCAGCAGACCCAGCGGAAGCACAGATACGCAGTATTTT. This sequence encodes CASRPSGSTDTQYF. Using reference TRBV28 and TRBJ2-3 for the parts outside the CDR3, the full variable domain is DVKVTQSSRYLVKRTGEKVFLECVQDMDHENMFWYRQDPGLGLRLIYFSYDVKMKEKGDIPEGYSVSREKKERFSLILESASTNQTSMYLCASRPSGSTDTQYFGPGTRLTVL.

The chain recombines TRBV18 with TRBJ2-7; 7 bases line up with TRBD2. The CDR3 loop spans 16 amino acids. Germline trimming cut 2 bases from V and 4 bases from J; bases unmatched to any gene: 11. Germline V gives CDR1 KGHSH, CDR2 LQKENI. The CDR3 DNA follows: TGTGCCAGCTCACCAGAGGTCGGGACCGGGGGGTACGAGCAGTACTTC. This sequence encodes CASSPEVGTGGYEQYF.

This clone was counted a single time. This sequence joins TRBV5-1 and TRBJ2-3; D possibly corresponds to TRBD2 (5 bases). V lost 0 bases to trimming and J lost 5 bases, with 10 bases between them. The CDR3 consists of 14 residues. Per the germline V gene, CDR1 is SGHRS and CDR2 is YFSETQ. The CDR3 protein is CASSLGTEVDTQYF. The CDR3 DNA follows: TGCGCCAGCAGCTTGGGCACGGAGGTAGATACGCAGTATTTT.

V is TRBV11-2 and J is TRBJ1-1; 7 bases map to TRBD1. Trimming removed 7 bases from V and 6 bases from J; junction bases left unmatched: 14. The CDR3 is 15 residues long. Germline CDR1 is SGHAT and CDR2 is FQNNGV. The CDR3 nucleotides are TGTGCCAGCACCGGGACAGACACCAACCTCGCTGAAGCTTTCTTT. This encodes CASTGTDTNLAEAFF.

The CDR3 sequence is CAISDGGDEQYF. CDR3 coding DNA: TGTGCCATCAGTGACGGAGGCGACGAGCAGTACTTC. The V gene is TRBV10-3, the J gene TRBJ2-7; TRBD2 might be the D (5 bases). V lost 3 bases to trimming and J lost 5 bases, with 8 bases between them. CDR3 size: 12 residues. The germline V gene has CDR1 ENHRY and CDR2 SYGVKD.

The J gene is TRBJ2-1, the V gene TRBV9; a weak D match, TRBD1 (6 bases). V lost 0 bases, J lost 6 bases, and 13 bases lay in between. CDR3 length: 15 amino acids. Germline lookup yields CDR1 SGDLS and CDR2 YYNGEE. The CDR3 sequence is CASSVGHRGSNEQFF. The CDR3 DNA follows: TGTGCCAGCAGCGTAGGGCATAGGGGGTCCAATGAGCAGTTCTTC.

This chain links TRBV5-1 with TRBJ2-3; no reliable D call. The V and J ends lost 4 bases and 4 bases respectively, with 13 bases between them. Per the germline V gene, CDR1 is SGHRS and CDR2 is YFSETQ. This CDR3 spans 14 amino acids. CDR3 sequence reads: CASSPLPQPDTQYF. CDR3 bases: TGCGCCAGCAGCCCCCTGCCGCAACCAGATACGCAGTATTTT.

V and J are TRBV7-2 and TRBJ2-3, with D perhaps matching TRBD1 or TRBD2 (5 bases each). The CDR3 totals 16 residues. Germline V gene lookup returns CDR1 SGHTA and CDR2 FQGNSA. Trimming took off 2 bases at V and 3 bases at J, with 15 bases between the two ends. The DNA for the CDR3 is TGTGCCAGCAGCTTAAGAGGGTCAGGGTTGACAGATACGCAGTATTTT. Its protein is CASSLRGSGLTDTQYF.